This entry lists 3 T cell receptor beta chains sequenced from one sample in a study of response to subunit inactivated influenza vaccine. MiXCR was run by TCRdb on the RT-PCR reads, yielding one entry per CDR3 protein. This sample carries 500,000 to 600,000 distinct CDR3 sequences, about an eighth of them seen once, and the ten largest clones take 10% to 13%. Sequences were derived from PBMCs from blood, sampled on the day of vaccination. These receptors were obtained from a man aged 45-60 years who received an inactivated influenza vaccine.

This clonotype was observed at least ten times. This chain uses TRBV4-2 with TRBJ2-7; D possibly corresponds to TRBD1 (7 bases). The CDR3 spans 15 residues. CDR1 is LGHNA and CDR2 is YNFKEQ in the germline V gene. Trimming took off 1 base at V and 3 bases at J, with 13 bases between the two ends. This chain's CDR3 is CASSQGGRGDYEQYF. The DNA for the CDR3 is TGTGCCAGCAGCCAAGGCGGCAGGGGGGACTACGAGCAGTACTTC.

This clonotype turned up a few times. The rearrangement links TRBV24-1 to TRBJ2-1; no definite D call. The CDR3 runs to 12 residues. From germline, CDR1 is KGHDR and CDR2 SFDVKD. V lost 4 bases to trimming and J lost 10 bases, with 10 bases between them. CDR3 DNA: TGTGCCACCAGTGACCCCCTAAGCGAGCAGTTCTTC. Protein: CATSDPLSEQFF.

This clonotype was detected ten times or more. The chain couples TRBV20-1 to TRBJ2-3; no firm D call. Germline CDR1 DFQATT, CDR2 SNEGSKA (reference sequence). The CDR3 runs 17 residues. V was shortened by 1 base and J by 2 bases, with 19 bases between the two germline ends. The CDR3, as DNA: TGCAGTGCTAGAGCTAGTGGAGAAGACCCCTACACAGATACGCAGTATTTT. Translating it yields CSARASGEDPYTDTQYF.